What follows are 14 T cell receptor beta chains derived from one specimen sequenced in a study of T cells of healthy individuals. Each CDR3 protein is one row after TCRdb ran MiXCR on the 5' RACE reads. Of 35,000 to 45,000 distinct CDR3 sequences in the sample, 4% to 5% are singletons; the top ten hold 9.2%. The receptor set was obtained from a human donor in good health.

This clonotype was recorded many times. The chain is built from TRBV24-1 and TRBJ2-1; 9 bases line up with TRBD1. With V trimmed by 6 bases and J by 6 bases, 8 bases remained unmatched. The CDR3 spans 15 residues. From germline, CDR1 is KGHDR and CDR2 SFDVKD. The CDR3 nucleotides read TGTGCCACCAGTTCCCGGGGGGACAGGGTCAATGAGCAGTTCTTC. Protein sequence: CATSSRGDRVNEQFF.

The chain uses TRBV28 and TRBJ2-7, with D uncertain. Germline-derived CDR1 and CDR2 are MDHEN and SYDVKM. There are 14 residues in the CDR3. Trimming removed 5 bases at V and 2 bases at J, with 13 bases between. CDR3 residues: CASSASSAAYEQYF. CDR3 sequence (DNA): TGTGCCAGCAGTGCCTCCAGCGCGGCCTACGAGCAGTACTTC.

This clonotype was detected many times. The chain combines TRBV24-1 with TRBJ1-4; tentatively, D is TRBD1 (5 bases). The CDR3 totals 13 residues. V lost 3 bases to trimming and J lost 10 bases, with 11 bases between them. The germline V gene has CDR1 KGHDR and CDR2 SFDVKD. CDR3 protein: CATSDSTGGKLFF. The CDR3 nucleotides are TGTGCCACCAGTGATAGCACCGGGGGAAAACTGTTTTTT.

At least ten counts were recorded for this clonotype. V gene TRBV6-4 combines with J gene TRBJ2-3; 8 positions match TRBD2. This CDR3 spans 14 amino acids. The V gene's germline CDR1 is MRHNA and CDR2 SNTAGT. J lost 6 bases, V lost 2 bases, and 4 bases had no gene match. CDR3 region: CASSDASGSDTQYF. As DNA, the CDR3 is TGTGCCAGCAGTGACGCCAGCGGGAGCGATACGCAGTATTTT.

This clonotype was found many times. The rearrangement uses TRBV7-8 and TRBJ1-1; D is unresolved. With 1 base removed from V and 8 bases from J, the gap between germline ends came to 14 bases. This CDR3 region has 14 residues. CDR1 is SGHVS, CDR2 FQNEAQ, per germline. The CDR3 DNA reads TGTGCCAGCAGCTTAGAACAGCGTCTAGGGGAAGCTTTCTTT. This translates into CASSLEQRLGEAFF.

The table lists this clonotype with many counts. The chain links TRBV4-1 to TRBJ2-7, with D perhaps TRBD2 (6 bases). This CDR3 is 14 amino acids long. Trimming took 6 bases from V and 0 from J, leaving 12 bases between them. Germline V CDR1 and CDR2: MGHRA, YSYEKL. DNA of the CDR3: TGCGCCAGCAGGGCGGGGTTCCCCTCCTACGAGCAGTACTTC. It encodes CASRAGFPSYEQYF.

This clonotype was seen at least ten times. The rearrangement joins TRBV2 to TRBJ2-2; D gene ambiguous. V dropped 8 bases and J dropped 1 base, with 11 bases sitting between them. Germline V gene sequence: CDR1 SNHLY, CDR2 FYNNEI. The CDR3 covers 14 residues. CDR3 coding DNA: TGTGCCAGCGGGCAGTCTCAGAACACCGGGGAGCTGTTTTTT. Protein product: CASGQSQNTGELFF.

This clonotype was counted ten times or more. The chain uses TRBV28 and TRBJ1-1; possibly TRBD1 for D (5 bases). This CDR3 region has 12 residues. Germline-derived CDR1 and CDR2 are MDHEN and SYDVKM. Trimming stripped 0 bases from V and 7 bases from J, with 6 bases between. CDR3 nucleotide sequence: TGTGCCAGCAGTTTATGGGGGGTTGAAGCTTTCTTT. Amino acid sequence: CASSLWGVEAFF.

The chain is built from TRBV30 and TRBJ1-1, with unresolved D. The CDR3 consists of 13 residues. Trimming left V 4 bases short and J 3 bases short, with 12 bases between. Germline CDR1 is GTSNPN and CDR2 is SVGIG (reference sequence). CDR3 sequence (DNA): TGTGCCTGGATATCGGCGTGGGACACTGAAGCTTTCTTT. Translated, it gives CAWISAWDTEAFF.

The table lists this clonotype with a few counts. This rearrangement joins TRBV28 to TRBJ2-7, with D perhaps TRBD1 (6 bases). Trimming pared 7 bases from V and 3 bases from J, leaving 13 bases between. The CDR3 is 13 amino acids. The germline CDR1 and CDR2 sequences are MDHEN and SYDVKM. DNA for the CDR3: TGTGCCAGCAATACAGGGATTAACTACGAGCAGTACTTC. This sequence encodes CASNTGINYEQYF.

This clonotype was counted at least ten times. V gene TRBV11-2 combines with J gene TRBJ1-6; D gene uncertain. CDR1 is SGHAT, CDR2 FQNNGV, per germline. Trimming removed 0 bases from V and 7 bases from J, with 4 bases in between. The CDR3 loop spans 13 amino acids. The CDR3 protein is CASSLDSNSPLHF. The CDR3 bases are TGTGCCAGCAGCTTAGATTCGAATTCACCCCTCCACTTT.

The chain couples TRBV7-2 to TRBJ2-7, with TRBD1 matching 12 bases. CDR1 and CDR2 (germline): SGHTA, FQGNSA. The trim removed 5 bases at V and 6 bases at J, leaving 8 bases unmatched. The CDR3 has 15 residues. The CDR3 loop is CASSRGDRGHLEQYF. CDR3 bases: TGTGCCAGCAGCAGGGGGGACAGGGGGCATCTCGAGCAGTACTTC.

This clonotype was recorded many times. The genes are TRBV6-6 and TRBJ1-4, with D perhaps matching TRBD1 (6 bases). This CDR3 region has 16 residues. V was clipped by 0 bases and J by 8 bases, with 16 bases between them. The germline gives CDR1 MNHNY, CDR2 SVGAGI (reference sequence). CDR3: CASSYSQGEVREKLFF. The CDR3, as DNA: TGTGCCAGCAGTTACTCACAGGGAGAGGTTCGGGAAAAACTGTTTTTT.

The chain employs TRBV5-1 and TRBJ2-5, with D possibly being TRBD2 (5 bases). Trimming removed 4 bases at V and 1 base at J, with 14 bases between. CDR1 and CDR2 (germline): SGHRS, YFSETQ. The CDR3 is made up of 15 amino acids. CDR3: CASSILPGFQETQYF. In DNA form, the CDR3 reads TGCGCCAGCAGCATCCTCCCGGGATTCCAAGAGACCCAGTACTTC. The full variable domain, in which reference TRBV5-1 and TRBJ2-5 provide the parts outside the CDR3, is KAGVTQTPRYLIKTRGQQVTLSCSPISGHRSVSWYQQTPGQGLQFLFEYFSETQRNKGNFPGRFSGRQFSNSRSEMNVSTLELGDSALYLCASSILPGFQETQYFGPGTRLLVL.